These 15 T cell receptor beta chains came from one sample sequenced in a study of blood T cell repertoires in COVID-19. Assay: immunoSEQ multiplex PCR; the TCRdb copy retains only in-frame clones and omits some. The table shows 180,000 or so clones, with around 83% occurring only once. Sequenced input: peripheral blood. Every receptor here comes from a woman aged 80 or over in a cohort sampled during active or convalescent COVID-19.

The CDR3: CASSGTGASSYNSPLHF. In DNA, the CDR3 is TGTGCCAGCAGCGGGACTGGCGCGAGCTCCTATAATTCACCCCTCCACTTT. The chain carries TRBV7-9 and TRBJ1-6; possible D gene TRBD1, 5 bases. Germline V gene data show CDR1 as SEHNR and CDR2 as FQNEAQ (reference sequence). V lost 5 bases and J 0 bases, leaving 14 bases between the germline ends. The CDR3 spans 17 residues.

The rearrangement links TRBV19 to TRBJ1-3; D ambiguous. V was cut by 4 bases and J by 6 bases, with 19 bases left in between. This CDR3 is 16 amino acids long. Germline CDR1 LNHDA, CDR2 SQIVND (reference sequence). CDR3 in amino acids: CASSTYWTELENTIYF. DNA of the CDR3: TGTGCCAGTAGTACCTACTGGACTGAATTAGAAAACACCATATATTTT.

The V gene is TRBV2, the J gene TRBJ2-1; weak D call: TRBD2 (5 bases). CDR3 length: 16 residues. From germline, CDR1 is SNHLY and CDR2 FYNNEI. Trimming removed 2 bases from V and 7 bases from J, with 18 bases in between. The CDR3 region has the DNA TGTGCCAGCAGTGAACTCAGACTATTGAATCCTAATGAGCAGTTCTTC. This translates into CASSELRLLNPNEQFF. Combining the CDR3 with reference TRBV2 and TRBJ2-1 gives the whole variable domain EPEVTQTPSHQVTQMGQEVILRCVPISNHLYFYWYRQILGQKVEFLVSFYNNEISEKSEIFDDQFSVERPDGSNFTLKIRSTKLEDSAMYFCASSELRLLNPNEQFFGPGTRLTVL.

The chain carries TRBV6-4 and TRBJ2-3; a weak D match, TRBD1 (5 bases). The CDR3 length is 15 residues. The germline V gene encodes CDR1 MRHNA and CDR2 SNTAGT. Trimming took 3 bases from V and 2 from J, leaving 12 bases between them. The CDR3 DNA sequence: TGTGCCAGCAGTGAAGGTCCAGGGTTCACAGATACGCAGTATTTT. Amino acid sequence: CASSEGPGFTDTQYF.

The chain links TRBV6-5 to TRBJ2-7; TRBD2 is a possible D gene (7 bases). Germline-derived CDR1 and CDR2 are MNHEY and SVGAGI. Trimming left V 7 bases short and J 4 bases short, with 14 bases between. The CDR3 extends over 13 amino acids. The DNA for the CDR3 is TGTGCCAGCATGAGGGGGGGTATTTACGAGCAGTACTTC. Translated: CASMRGGIYEQYF.

The rearrangement uses TRBV28 and TRBJ1-5; the D is unclear. V lost 10 bases and J 3 bases, leaving 13 bases between the germline ends. The CDR3 has 13 amino acids. Germline V gene data show CDR1 as MDHEN and CDR2 as SYDVKM. For the CDR3, the DNA is TGTGCCACCACCCCGATGGCCAATCAGCCCCAGCATTTT. Its protein product is CATTPMANQPQHF.

The genes are TRBV7-2 and TRBJ2-7; 8 bases are a match to TRBD1. V lost 1 base to trimming and J lost 1 base; unmatched junction nucleotides: 3. From germline, CDR1 is SGHTA and CDR2 FQGNSA. The CDR3 contains 15 residues. Written as DNA, the CDR3 is TGTGCCAGCAGCTTAGTTACAGGGGGATCCTACGAGCAGTACTTC. Translated, it gives CASSLVTGGSYEQYF.

This chain links TRBV2 with TRBJ1-5, with 7 bases fitting TRBD1. The V segment lost 5 bases and the J segment 6 bases; nucleotides outside the gene matches: 10. Germline CDR1 SNHLY, CDR2 FYNNEI. The CDR3 loop spans 15 amino acids. The CDR3 loop is CASSRDRAPVQPQHF. The CDR3 DNA sequence: TGTGCCAGCAGTCGAGACAGGGCGCCTGTTCAGCCCCAGCATTTT.

The chain has TRBV29-1 and TRBJ2-1; TRBD2 aligns across 12 bases. This CDR3 has 14 residues. The junction had 5 bases not matched to a gene; V was cut back by 5 bases and J by 6 bases. From germline, CDR1 is SQVTM and CDR2 ANQGSEA. In DNA form, the CDR3 reads TGCAGCGTTTCCCTAGCGGGAGGGGCCAATGAGCAGTTCTTC. Translation gives CSVSLAGGANEQFF.

The chain carries TRBV2 and TRBJ1-5, with a tentative D call TRBD1 (6 bases). Deletions cut 7 bases from V and 7 bases from J, with 17 bases between. The germline gives CDR1 SNHLY, CDR2 FYNNEI. This CDR3 is built from 14 residues. CDR3 loop: CASNTQGIRQPQHF. The DNA of the CDR3 is TGTGCCAGCAATACCCAGGGGATCAGACAGCCCCAGCATTTT.

V and J are TRBV30 and TRBJ1-3, with D perhaps matching TRBD1 (5 bases). The CDR3 consists of 14 residues. Per the germline V gene, CDR1 is GTSNPN and CDR2 is SVGIG (reference sequence). With 0 bases removed from V and 2 bases from J, the gap between germline ends came to 8 bases. CDR3 coding DNA: TGTGCCTGGAGTGTCAGGGCTACTGGAAACACCATATATTTT. It codes for CAWSVRATGNTIYF.

V is TRBV11-2 and J is TRBJ1-1; D is possibly TRBD1 (5 bases). Germline V gene sequence: CDR1 SGHAT, CDR2 FQNNGV. V was pared by 5 bases and J by 8 bases, with 15 bases between. This CDR3 spans 13 amino acids. In DNA, the CDR3 is TGTGCCAGCAGCCATATTGGGCAGGGAGAAGCTTTCTTT. As protein: CASSHIGQGEAFF. Looking up the rest from reference TRBV11-2 and TRBJ1-1 gives the full variable domain: EAGVAQSPRYKIIEKRQSVAFWCNPISGHATLYWYQQILGQGPKLLIQFQNNGVVDDSQLPKDRFSAERLKGVDSTLKIQPAKLEDSAVYLCASSHIGQGEAFFGQGTRLTVV.

This chain uses TRBV6-1 with TRBJ2-7; 7 bases map to TRBD2. Germline CDR1 is MNHNS and CDR2 is SASEGT. The CDR3 contains 15 residues. V lost 2 bases to trimming and J lost 3 bases; unmatched junction nucleotides: 7. In nucleotides, the CDR3 is TGTGCCAGCAGTGAACTTGGCTGGGGGGGCTACGAGCAGTACTTC. This sequence encodes CASSELGWGGYEQYF.

The CDR3 is CATADRGVTEAFF. As DNA, the CDR3 is TGTGCCACCGCGGACAGGGGGGTCACTGAAGCTTTCTTT. The gene calls are TRBV2 and TRBJ1-1, with 10 nucleotides matching TRBD1. V shed 10 bases and J 4 bases; nucleotides not matched to a gene: 6. The CDR3 length is 13 residues. Germline values: CDR1 SNHLY, CDR2 FYNNEI.

The chain employs TRBV29-1 and TRBJ2-1; the D gene is possibly TRBD1 (6 bases). The CDR3 totals 14 residues. The germline V gene encodes CDR1 SQVTM and CDR2 ANQGSEA. Trimming cost V 1 base and J 9 bases, with 16 bases left between them. CDR3 sequence reads: CSVEGTPQGSEQFF. Written as DNA, the CDR3 is TGCAGCGTTGAAGGTACTCCCCAGGGGAGTGAGCAGTTCTTC.